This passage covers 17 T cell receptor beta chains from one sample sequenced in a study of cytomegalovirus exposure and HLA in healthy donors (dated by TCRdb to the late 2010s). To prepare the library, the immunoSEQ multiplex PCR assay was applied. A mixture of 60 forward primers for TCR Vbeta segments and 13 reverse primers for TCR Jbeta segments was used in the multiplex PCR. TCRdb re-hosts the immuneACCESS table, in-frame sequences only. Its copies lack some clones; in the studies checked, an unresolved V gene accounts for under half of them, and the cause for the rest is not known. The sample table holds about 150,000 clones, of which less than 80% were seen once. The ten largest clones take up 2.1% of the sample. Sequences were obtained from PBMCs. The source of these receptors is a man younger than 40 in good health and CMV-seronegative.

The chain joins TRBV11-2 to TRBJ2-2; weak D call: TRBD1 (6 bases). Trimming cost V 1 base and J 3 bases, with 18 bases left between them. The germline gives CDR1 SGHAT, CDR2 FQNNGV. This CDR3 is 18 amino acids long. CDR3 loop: CASSLAAGGTYYTGELFF. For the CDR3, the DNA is TGTGCCAGCAGCTTAGCCGCCGGTGGGACATATTACACCGGGGAGCTGTTTTTT.

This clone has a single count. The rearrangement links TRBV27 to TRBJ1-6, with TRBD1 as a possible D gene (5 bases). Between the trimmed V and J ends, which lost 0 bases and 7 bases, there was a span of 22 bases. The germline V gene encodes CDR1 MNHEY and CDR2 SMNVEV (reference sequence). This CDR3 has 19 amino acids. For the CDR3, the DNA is TGTGCCAGCAGTTTATCACAAGATCTACTCTGGGGGGGAAATTCACCCCTCCACTTT. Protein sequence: CASSLSQDLLWGGNSPLHF.

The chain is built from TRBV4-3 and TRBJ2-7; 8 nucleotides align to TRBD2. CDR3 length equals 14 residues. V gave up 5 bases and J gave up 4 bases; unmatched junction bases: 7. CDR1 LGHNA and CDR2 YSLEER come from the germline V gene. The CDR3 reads CASSDGERGYEQYF. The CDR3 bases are TGCGCCAGCAGCGATGGCGAGCGGGGGTACGAGCAGTACTTC.

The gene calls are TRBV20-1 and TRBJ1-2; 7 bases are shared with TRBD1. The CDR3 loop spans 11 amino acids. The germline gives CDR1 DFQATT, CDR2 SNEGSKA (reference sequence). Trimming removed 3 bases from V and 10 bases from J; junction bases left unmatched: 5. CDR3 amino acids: CSARGDSYYTF. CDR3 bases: TGCAGTGCTAGGGGGGACAGCTACTACACCTTC.

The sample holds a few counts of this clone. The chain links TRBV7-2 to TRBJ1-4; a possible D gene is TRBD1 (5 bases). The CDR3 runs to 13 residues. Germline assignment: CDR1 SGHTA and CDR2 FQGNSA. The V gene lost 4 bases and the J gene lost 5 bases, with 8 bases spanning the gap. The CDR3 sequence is CASSWGPNEKLFF. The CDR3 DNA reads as TGTGCCAGCAGCTGGGGCCCGAATGAAAAACTGTTTTTT.

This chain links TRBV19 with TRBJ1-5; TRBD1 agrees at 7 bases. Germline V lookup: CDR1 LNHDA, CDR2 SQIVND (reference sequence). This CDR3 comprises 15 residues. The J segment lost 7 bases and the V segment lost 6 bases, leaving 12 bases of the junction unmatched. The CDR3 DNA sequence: TGTGCCAGTAGCATACAGGGGTCGTCACGCCAGCCCCAGCATTTT. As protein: CASSIQGSSRQPQHF.

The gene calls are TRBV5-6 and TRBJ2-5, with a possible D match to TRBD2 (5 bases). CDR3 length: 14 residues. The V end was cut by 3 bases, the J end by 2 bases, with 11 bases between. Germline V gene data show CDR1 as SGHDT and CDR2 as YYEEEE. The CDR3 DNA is TGTGCCAGCAGCTCAGTTCCGGGACAAGAGACCCAGTACTTC. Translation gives CASSSVPGQETQYF.

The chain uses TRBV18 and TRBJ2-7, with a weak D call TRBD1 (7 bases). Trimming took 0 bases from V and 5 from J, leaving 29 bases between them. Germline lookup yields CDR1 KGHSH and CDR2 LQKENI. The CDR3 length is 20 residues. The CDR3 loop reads CASSPPREGGDREFPDEQYF. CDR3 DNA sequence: TGTGCCAGCTCACCACCGCGTGAGGGGGGAGACAGGGAATTCCCGGACGAGCAGTACTTC.

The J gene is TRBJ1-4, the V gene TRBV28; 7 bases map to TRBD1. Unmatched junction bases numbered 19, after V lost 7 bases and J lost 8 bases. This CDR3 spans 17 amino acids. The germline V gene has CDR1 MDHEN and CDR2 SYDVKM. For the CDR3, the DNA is TGTGCCAGCACCCAGGGGGACAGAGGAGGGTTGACGGAAAAACTGTTTTTT. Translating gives CASTQGDRGGLTEKLFF.

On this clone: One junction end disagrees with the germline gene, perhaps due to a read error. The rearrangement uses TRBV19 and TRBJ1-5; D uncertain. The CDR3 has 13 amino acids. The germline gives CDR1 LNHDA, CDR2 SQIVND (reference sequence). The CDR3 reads CASSIKRGEPQNF. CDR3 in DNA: TGTGCCAGTAGTATTAAGCGGGGAGAGCCCCAGAATTTT.

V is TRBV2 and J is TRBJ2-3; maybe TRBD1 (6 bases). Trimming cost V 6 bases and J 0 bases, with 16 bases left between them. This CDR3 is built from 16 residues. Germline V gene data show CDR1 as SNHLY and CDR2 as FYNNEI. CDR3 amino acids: CASSGKWTESTDTQYF. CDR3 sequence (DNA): TGTGCCAGCAGCGGGAAATGGACAGAGAGCACAGATACGCAGTATTTT.

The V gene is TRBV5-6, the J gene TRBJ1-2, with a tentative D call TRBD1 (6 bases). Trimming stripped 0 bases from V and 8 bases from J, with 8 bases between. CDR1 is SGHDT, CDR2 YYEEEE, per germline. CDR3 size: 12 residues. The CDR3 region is CASSLGTAGYTF. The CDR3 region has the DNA TGTGCCAGCAGCTTGGGGACAGCCGGCTACACCTTC.

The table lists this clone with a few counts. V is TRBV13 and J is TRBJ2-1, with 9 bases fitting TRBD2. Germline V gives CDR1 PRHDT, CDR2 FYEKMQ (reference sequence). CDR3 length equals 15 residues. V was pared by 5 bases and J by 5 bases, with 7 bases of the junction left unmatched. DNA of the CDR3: TGTGCCAGCAGCCAAAGCGGGGGGTATGACAATGAGCAGTTCTTC. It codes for CASSQSGGYDNEQFF.

CDR3 sequence: CASSLPSGVDSDTQYF. CDR3 nucleotide sequence: TGTGCCAGCAGCTTACCTAGCGGGGTTGACTCAGATACGCAGTATTTT. The rearrangement joins TRBV7-8 to TRBJ2-3, with 9 bases matching TRBD2. Per germline, CDR1 SGHVS and CDR2 FQNEAQ. V was pared by 2 bases and J by 4 bases, with 7 bases of the junction left unmatched. The CDR3 extends over 16 amino acids.

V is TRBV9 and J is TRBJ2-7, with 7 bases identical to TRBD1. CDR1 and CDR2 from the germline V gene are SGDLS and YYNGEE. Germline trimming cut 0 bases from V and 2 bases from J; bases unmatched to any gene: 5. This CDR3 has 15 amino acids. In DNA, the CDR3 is TGTGCCAGCAGCGTAGGGCAGGGGGTGGCCTACGAGCAGTACTTC. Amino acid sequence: CASSVGQGVAYEQYF.

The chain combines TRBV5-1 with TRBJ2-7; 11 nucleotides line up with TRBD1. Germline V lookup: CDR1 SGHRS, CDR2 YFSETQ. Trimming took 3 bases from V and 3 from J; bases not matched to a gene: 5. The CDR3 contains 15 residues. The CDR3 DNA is TGCGCCAGCAGCTGGGGAGGGACAGGGGGCTACGAGCAGTACTTC. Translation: CASSWGGTGGYEQYF.

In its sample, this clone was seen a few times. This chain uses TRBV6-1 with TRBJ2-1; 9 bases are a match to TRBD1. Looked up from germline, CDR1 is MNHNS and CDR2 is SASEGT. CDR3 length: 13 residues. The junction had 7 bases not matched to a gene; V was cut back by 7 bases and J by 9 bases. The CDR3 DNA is TGTGCCAGCAAGGGGACAGGGAGGACTGAGCAGTTCTTC. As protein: CASKGTGRTEQFF.